The entry below gives a single TCR beta chain sequence along with its context. Its target is unknown. This sample is drawn from a study of beta chain features in type 1 diabetes. Each of the sorted populations had a purity greater than 95%. Of the isolated RNA, all was reverse transcribed, and so the sequenced material was expressed TCRB transcripts. Each sample of naive, central memory or regulatory T cells had, on average, roughly 3.4 million reads. This table comes from immunoSEQ multiplex PCR, and its TCRdb copy is limited to in-frame clones, with some not included. Of 250,000 or so clones in the sample, 25% to 30% were seen once. Trimming left V 1 base short and J 15 bases short, with 13 bases between. Germline V CDR1 and CDR2: SGHAT, FQNNGV. This CDR3 is built from 12 residues. Overall study findings and caveats: Moderately but significantly shorter TCRB CDR3s were found in Type 1 diabetes patients in all four CD4+ subsets. In type 1 diabetes patients, VDJ junctions had fewer insertions; deletions at these junctions were more frequent.

Sequencing used central memory CD4+ T cells from blood. The chain combines TRBV11-2 with TRBJ2-1; D gene unclear. This clonotype was obtained from a young man in good health. In nucleotides, the CDR3 is TGTGCCAGCAGCTTAGTGGGATCTCCCTGGTTCTTC. Residues: CASSLVGSPWFF.